At least ten counts were recorded for the clone carrying this T cell receptor beta chain. This entry is derived from a study of T cells in Graves' hyperthyroidism and ophthalmopathy. TCR beta CDR3 regions were amplified from RNA. The HTBI primer set served for first-round RT-PCR of the TCR CDR3. MiXCR was run by TCRdb on the multiplex PCR reads, yielding one entry per CDR3 protein. The profile covers 550,000 to 850,000 distinct CDR3 sequences, with about 17% appearing a single time and 16% taken by the ten largest. The germline gives CDR1 SGHAT, CDR2 FQNNGV. The V gene lost 1 base and the J gene lost 5 bases, with 2 bases spanning the gap. The CDR3 contains 11 residues. Blood dates from first hyperthyroidism diagnosis, before any ophthalmopathy symptoms.

Input material: blood. The TCR sequence derives from a woman aged 45-59 years with Graves' hyperthyroidism that later progressed to Graves' ophthalmopathy. This chain connects TRBV11-2 to TRBJ1-2, with unresolved D. In DNA, the CDR3 is TGTGCCAGCAGCTTAGGTTATGGCTACACCTTC. Translating it yields CASSLGYGYTF.